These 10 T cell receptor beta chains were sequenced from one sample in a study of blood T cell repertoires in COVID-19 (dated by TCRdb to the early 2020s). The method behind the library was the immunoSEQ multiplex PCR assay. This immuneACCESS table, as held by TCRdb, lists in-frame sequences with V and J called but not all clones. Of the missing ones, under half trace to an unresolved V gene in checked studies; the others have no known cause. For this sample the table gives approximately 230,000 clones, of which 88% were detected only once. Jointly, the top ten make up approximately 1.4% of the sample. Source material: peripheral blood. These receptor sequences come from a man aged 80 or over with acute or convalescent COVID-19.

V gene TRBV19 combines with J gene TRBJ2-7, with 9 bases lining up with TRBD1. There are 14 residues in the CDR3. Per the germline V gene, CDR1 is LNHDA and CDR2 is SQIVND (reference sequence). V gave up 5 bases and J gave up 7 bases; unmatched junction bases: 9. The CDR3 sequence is CASSSTGGGLEQYF. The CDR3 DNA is TGTGCCAGTAGTTCGACAGGGGGTGGATTGGAGCAGTACTTC.

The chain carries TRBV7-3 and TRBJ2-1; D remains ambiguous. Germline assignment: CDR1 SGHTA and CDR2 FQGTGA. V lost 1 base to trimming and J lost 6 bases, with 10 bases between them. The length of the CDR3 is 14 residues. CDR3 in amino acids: CASSLNLGANEQFF. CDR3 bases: TGTGCCAGCAGCTTAAATCTAGGAGCCAATGAGCAGTTCTTC.

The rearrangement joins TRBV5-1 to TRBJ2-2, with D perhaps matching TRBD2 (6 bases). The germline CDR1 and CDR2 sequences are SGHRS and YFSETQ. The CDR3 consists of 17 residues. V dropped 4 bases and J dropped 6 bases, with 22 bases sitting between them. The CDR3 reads CASSLSSGGQAAGELFF. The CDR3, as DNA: TGCGCCAGCAGCCTCTCTTCAGGAGGGCAGGCCGCCGGGGAGCTGTTTTTT.

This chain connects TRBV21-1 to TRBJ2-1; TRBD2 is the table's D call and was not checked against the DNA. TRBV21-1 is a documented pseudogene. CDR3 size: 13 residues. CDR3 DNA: TGTGCCAGCAGCAAGAGCTCCTACAATGAGCAGTTCTTC. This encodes CASSKSSYNEQFF.

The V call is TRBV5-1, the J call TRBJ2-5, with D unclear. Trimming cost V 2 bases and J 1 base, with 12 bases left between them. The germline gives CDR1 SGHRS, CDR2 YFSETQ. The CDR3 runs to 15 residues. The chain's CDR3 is CASSFLQRVQETQYF. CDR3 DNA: TGCGCCAGCAGCTTTTTACAGAGAGTCCAAGAGACCCAGTACTTC. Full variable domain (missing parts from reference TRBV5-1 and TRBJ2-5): KAGVTQTPRYLIKTRGQQVTLSCSPISGHRSVSWYQQTPGQGLQFLFEYFSETQRNKGNFPGRFSGRQFSNSRSEMNVSTLELGDSALYLCASSFLQRVQETQYFGPGTRLLVL.

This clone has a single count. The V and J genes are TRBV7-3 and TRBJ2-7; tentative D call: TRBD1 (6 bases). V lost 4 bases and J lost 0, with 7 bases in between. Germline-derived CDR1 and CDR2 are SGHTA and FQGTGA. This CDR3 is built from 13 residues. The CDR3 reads CASSSGDSYEQYF. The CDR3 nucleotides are TGTGCCAGCAGCTCAGGGGACTCCTACGAGCAGTACTTC.

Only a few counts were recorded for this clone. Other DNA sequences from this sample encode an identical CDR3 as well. CDR3 residues: CASSLYNEQFF. The CDR3, as DNA: TGTGCCAGCAGCCTCTACAATGAGCAGTTCTTC. This chain joins TRBV12-3 or TRBV12-4 and TRBJ2-1, with D uncertain. The ends were cut back, 6 bases at V and 3 bases at J, with 3 bases in the middle. CDR3 length equals 11 residues.

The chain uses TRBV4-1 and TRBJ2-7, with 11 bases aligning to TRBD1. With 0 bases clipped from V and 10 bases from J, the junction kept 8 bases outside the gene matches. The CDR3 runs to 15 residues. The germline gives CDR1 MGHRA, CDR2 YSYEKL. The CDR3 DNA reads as TGCGCCAGCAGCCAAGATAGGGGGACAGGGGGGAAACAGTACTTC. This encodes CASSQDRGTGGKQYF.

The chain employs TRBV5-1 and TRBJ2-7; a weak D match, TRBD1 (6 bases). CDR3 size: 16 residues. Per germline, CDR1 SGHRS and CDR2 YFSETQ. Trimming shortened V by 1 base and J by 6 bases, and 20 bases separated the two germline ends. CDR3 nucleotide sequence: TGCGCCAGCAGCTTGACGGACAGCCATGTTTTAGCCGAGCAGTACTTC. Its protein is CASSLTDSHVLAEQYF.

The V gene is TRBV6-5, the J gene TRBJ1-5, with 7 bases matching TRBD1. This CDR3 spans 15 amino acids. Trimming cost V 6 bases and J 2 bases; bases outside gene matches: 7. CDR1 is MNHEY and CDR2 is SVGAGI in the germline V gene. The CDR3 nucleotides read TGTGCCAGCAGCATGGACAGGAGTGGCAATCAGCCCCAGCATTTT. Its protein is CASSMDRSGNQPQHF.